This T cell receptor (beta chain) was recovered during a study of technical replicates of blood from a few donors. The protocol was immunoSEQ multiplex PCR, while the TCRdb copy is restricted to in-frame clones and leaves out a portion. Here the sample spans approximately 12,000 clones, roughly 93% being singletons. The CDR3 length is 13 residues. Per germline, CDR1 SGHDT and CDR2 YYEEEE. The J segment lost 7 bases and the V segment lost 2 bases, leaving 3 bases of the junction unmatched. Sequencing used PBMCs. The rearrangement joins TRBV5-6 to TRBJ2-1; 7 nucleotides match TRBD1. The receptor was derived from a human donor in good health. Here the CDR3 reads CASSFGTANEQFF. CDR3 nucleotides: TGTGCCAGCAGCTTCGGGACAGCGAATGAGCAGTTCTTC.